The source of this T cell receptor beta chain is a study of CD8 T cells in Susac syndrome. V dropped 4 bases and J dropped 2 bases, with 12 bases sitting between them. The CDR3 runs 14 residues. Germline assignment: CDR1 SGHDT and CDR2 YYEEEE. Roughly 0.45 to 1 ug RNA was reverse transcribed with random hexamers. TCRdb reprocessed the immunoSEQ multiplex PCR reads with MiXCR, giving one entry per CDR3 protein. The table shows some 180,000 distinct CDR3 sequences, with roughly 94% occurring only once. The chain has TRBV5-6 and TRBJ1-2; a weak D match, TRBD1 (5 bases). The TCR comes from a human donor with Susac syndrome. Material for sequencing was CD4+ T cells from PBMCs. The CDR3 DNA is TGTGCCAGCAGCAAAGGTGGGGGAAACTATGGCTACACCTTC. It encodes CASSKGGGNYGYTF.